The 5 T cell receptor beta chains listed next were all sequenced from one sample in a study of Graves' ophthalmopathy and Graves' hyperthyroidism. For repertoire sequencing, the TCR beta CDR3 regions were amplified from RNA transcripts. First-round RT-PCR with HTBI primers preceded a second-round multiplex PCR. MiXCR, run by TCRdb on the multiplex PCR reads, gives a single entry per CDR3 protein. Of about 740,000 distinct CDR3 sequences in the sample, 40% were seen once. The sample taken for sequencing was peripheral blood. These receptors all stem from an adult man with Graves' ophthalmopathy.

In this sample, this clonotype turned up a few times. This chain joins TRBV20-1 and TRBJ2-7; D might be TRBD1 (5 bases). Between the trimmed V and J ends, which lost 3 bases and 4 bases, there was a span of 16 bases. Germline V gene data show CDR1 as DFQATT and CDR2 as SNEGSKA (reference sequence). The CDR3 has 14 amino acids. Here the CDR3 reads CSASPDSGKYEQYF. As DNA, the CDR3 is TGCAGTGCTAGCCCCGACAGTGGGAAATACGAGCAGTACTTC.

In this sample, this clonotype turned up once. The chain recombines TRBV25-1 with TRBJ1-6; D not certain. Germline V lookup: CDR1 MGHDK, CDR2 SYGVNS. The CDR3 is made up of 16 amino acids. Trimming cost V 5 bases and J 0 bases, with 11 bases left between them. DNA of the CDR3: TGTGCCAGCAGTCAAGAGCCCAGCTCCTATAATTCACCCCTCCACTTT. This codes for CASSQEPSSYNSPLHF. The full variable domain, completed using reference TRBV25-1 and TRBJ1-6, is EADIYQTPRYLVIGTGKKITLECSQTMGHDKMYWYQQDPGMELHLIHYSYGVNSTEKGDLSSESTVSRIRTEHFPLTLESARPSHTSQYLCASSQEPSSYNSPLHFGNGTRLTVT.

This clonotype was seen ten or more times. The chain is built from TRBV19 and TRBJ1-1; D is possibly TRBD1 (6 bases). The CDR3 is made up of 13 amino acids. Germline loops: CDR1 LNHDA, CDR2 SQIVND (reference sequence). Trimming pared 9 bases from V and 1 base from J, leaving 12 bases between. CDR3 bases: TGTGCCAGCAGCCGACAGGAGAACACTGAAGCTTTCTTT. It encodes CASSRQENTEAFF.

The chain carries TRBV20-1 and TRBJ2-3; D call uncertain. The germline V gene encodes CDR1 DFQATT and CDR2 SNEGSKA (reference sequence). The V and J ends lost 0 bases and 0 bases respectively, with 13 bases between them. The CDR3 runs 16 residues. The CDR3 DNA reads as TGCAGTGCTAGAGATATATGGGGTTCTAGCACAGATACGCAGTATTTT. Translating gives CSARDIWGSSTDTQYF.

The gene calls are TRBV29-1 and TRBJ1-2; the match to TRBD1 covers 8 bases. Unmatched junction bases numbered 11, after V lost 8 bases and J lost 6 bases. This CDR3 is 13 amino acids long. Per germline, CDR1 SQVTM and CDR2 ANQGSEA. The CDR3 spells CSSRGQAVNGYTF. Written as DNA, the CDR3 is TGCAGCTCACGGGGACAGGCGGTCAATGGCTACACCTTC.